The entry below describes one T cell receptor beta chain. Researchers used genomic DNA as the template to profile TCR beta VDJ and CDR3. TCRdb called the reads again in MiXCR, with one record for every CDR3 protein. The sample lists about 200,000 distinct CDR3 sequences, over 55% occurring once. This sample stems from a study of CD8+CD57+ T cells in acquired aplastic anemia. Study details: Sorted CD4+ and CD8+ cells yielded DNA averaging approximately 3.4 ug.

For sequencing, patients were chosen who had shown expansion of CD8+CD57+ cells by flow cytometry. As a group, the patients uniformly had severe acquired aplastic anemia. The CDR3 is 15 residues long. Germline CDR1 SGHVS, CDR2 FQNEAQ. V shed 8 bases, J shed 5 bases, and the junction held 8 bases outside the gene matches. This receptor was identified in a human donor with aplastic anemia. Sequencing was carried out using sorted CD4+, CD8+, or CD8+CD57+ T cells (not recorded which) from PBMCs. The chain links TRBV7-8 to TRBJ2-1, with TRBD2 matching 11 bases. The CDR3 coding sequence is TGTGCCAGCTCACCAGAGGGACTAGCGGACAATGAGCAGTTCTTC. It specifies CASSPEGLADNEQFF.